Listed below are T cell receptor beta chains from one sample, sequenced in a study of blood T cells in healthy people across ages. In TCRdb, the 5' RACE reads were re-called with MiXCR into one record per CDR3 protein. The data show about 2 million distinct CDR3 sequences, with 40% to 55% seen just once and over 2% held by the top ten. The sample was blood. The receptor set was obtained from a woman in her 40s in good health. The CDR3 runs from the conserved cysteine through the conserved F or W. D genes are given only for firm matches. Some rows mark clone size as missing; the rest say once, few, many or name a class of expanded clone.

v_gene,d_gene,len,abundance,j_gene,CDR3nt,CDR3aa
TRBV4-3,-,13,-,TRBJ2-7,TGCGCCAGCAGCTTTCGACCCTATTACGAGCAGTACTTC,CASSFRPYYEQYF
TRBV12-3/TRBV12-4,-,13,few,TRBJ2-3,TGTGCCAGCAGTAGAGATCGGATAGATACGCAGTATTTT,CASSRDRIDTQYF
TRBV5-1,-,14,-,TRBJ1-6,TGCGCCAGCAGCTTGGGGCAGGTCTGTTCACCCCTCCACTTT,CASSLGQVCSPLHF
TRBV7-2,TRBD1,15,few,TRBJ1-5,TGTGCCAGCAGCCGTCGGACAGGCGGGCCTCAGCCCCAGCATTTT,CASSRRTGGPQPQHF
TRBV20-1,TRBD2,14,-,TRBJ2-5,TGCAGTGCTAGCGGGGGGGCTAGTCTTTGGGAGCAGTACTTC,CSASGGASLWEQYF
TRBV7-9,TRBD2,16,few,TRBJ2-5,TGTGCCAGCAGCTTGGAAAGCGGGGGGGCGGCGAAGACCCAGTACTTC,CASSLESGGAAKTQYF
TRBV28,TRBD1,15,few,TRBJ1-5,TGTGCCAGCAGGACACAGGGGGGAAGCAATCAGCCCCAGCATTTT,CASRTQGGSNQPQHF
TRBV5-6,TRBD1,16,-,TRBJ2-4,TGTGCCAGCAGCCCGAGGGACAGGGGAGCCAAAAACATTCAGTACTTC,CASSPRDRGAKNIQYF
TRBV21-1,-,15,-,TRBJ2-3,TGTGCCAGCAGCAAAGAGGACAGGGCGGAAGATACGCAGTATTTT,CASSKEDRAEDTQYF
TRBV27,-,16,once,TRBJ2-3,TGTGCCAGCAGTTTTGGTCCGGGGATTAGCACAGATACGCAGTATTTT,CASSFGPGISTDTQYF
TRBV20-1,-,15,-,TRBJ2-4,TGCAGTGCCACGGGCCCTTTGTCGGCCAAAAACATTCAGTACTTC,CSATGPLSAKNIQYF
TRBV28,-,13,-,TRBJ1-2,TGTGCCAGCTTTAATAGGCGAAATCCTGGCTACACCTTC,CASFNRRNPGYTF
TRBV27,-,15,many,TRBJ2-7,TGTGCCAGCAGTAATAAGCCCGCCGGGGGCTACGAGCAGTACTTC,CASSNKPAGGYEQYF
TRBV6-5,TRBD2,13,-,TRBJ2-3,TGTGCCAGCAAGGGCGGGGGGGATGATACGCAGTATTTT,CASKGGGDDTQYF
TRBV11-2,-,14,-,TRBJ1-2,TGTGCCAGCAGTCCAACCTGGGGGACCTATGGCTACACCTTC,CASSPTWGTYGYTF
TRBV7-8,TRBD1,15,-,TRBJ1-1,TGTGCCAGCAGCTTAATAGGGGGCGCGGGAGGTGAAGCTTTCTTT,CASSLIGGAGGEAFF
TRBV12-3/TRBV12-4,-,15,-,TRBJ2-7,TGTGCCAGCAGTGGGCCGGGACTCCTCTCCTACGAGCAGTACTTC,CASSGPGLLSYEQYF
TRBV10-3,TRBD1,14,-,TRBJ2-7,TGTGCCATCATGTCCGGGACAGGGGCCTACGAGCAGTACTTC,CAIMSGTGAYEQYF
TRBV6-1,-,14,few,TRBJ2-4,TGTGCCAGCAGTGAGCCGGGACAAGGAAACATTCAGTACTTC,CASSEPGQGNIQYF
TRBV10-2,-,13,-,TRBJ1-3,TGCGCGAGCGGCCAGGGAGCAGGAAACACCATATATTTT,CASGQGAGNTIYF
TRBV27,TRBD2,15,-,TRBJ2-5,TGTGCCACTCAGCCGGGGCGGGGGGTAGAAGAGACCCAGTACTTC,CATQPGRGVEETQYF
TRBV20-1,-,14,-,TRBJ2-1,TGCAGTGCTAGAGATCCGGGGCGGGGAAATGAGCAGTTCTTC,CSARDPGRGNEQFF
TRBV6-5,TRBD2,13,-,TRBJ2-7,TGTGCCAGCAGTAACTGGGACTACAATGAGCAGTACTTC,CASSNWDYNEQYF
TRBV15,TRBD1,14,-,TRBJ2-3,TGTGCCACCAAGGACAGGGTTGGGACAGATACGCAGTATTTT,CATKDRVGTDTQYF
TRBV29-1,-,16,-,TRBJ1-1,TGCAGCGTTGAGGGGACTATCGGATTGGGGAACACTGAAGCTTTCTTT,CSVEGTIGLGNTEAFF
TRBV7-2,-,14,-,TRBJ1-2,TGTGCCAGCAGCTTAGAGGTGGTTTACTATGGCTACACCTTC,CASSLEVVYYGYTF
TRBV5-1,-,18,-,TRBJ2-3,TGCGCCAGCAGCGCCGACGAATTTGTTCTAGACTTGACAGATACGCAGTATTTT,CASSADEFVLDLTDTQYF
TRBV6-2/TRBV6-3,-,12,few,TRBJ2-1,TGTGCCAGCGGATCTAGGTACAATGAGCAGTTCTTC,CASGSRYNEQFF